This T cell receptor beta chain is from a study of a mutant IDH1 vaccine in newly diagnosed glioma. On the study more broadly: Patients were given eight vaccinations, scheduled in weeks 1, 3, 5, 7, 11, 15, 19 and 23. Notes on the study in general: Immune responses induced by the vaccine were seen in roughly 93% of patients, spanning multiple MHC alleles.

TCRdb keeps only in-frame clones here, not all; method: immunoSEQ multiplex PCR. The repertoire holds approximately 27,000 clones, around 90% seen once, with around 18% in the top ten. On this clone: Its antigen remains unidentified.

Time point specified: week 5, during vaccination. Doses comprised 300 ug of mutant IDH1 20-mer peptide each, plus topical imiquimod. Each of the donors came in with new WHO grade 3 or 4 astrocytomas that were IDH1-mutant and ATRX-lost. The V and J ends lost 4 bases and 1 base respectively, with 11 bases between them. Germline V gene sequence: CDR1 SGHNT, CDR2 YYREEE (reference sequence). This CDR3 comprises 14 residues. The TCR comes from a man aged 18 to 30 with glioma. The sequences come from PBMCs, collected from a glioma patient whose treatment included an IDH1 peptide vaccine. This chain connects TRBV5-4 to TRBJ1-1; weak D call: TRBD1 (6 bases). CDR3 DNA sequence: TGTGCCAGCAGCCCCGTGGGACAGAACACTGAAGCTTTCTTT. Translating gives CASSPVGQNTEAFF.